The 16 T cell receptor beta chains given below trace back to one sample, sequenced in a study of Ad26.COV2.S vaccination and SARS-CoV-2 variants. Sample treatment: 19 received Ad26.COV2.S at low or high dose, single or two shots; several received placebo; per-sample allocation not given. Collection of samples fell on day 63 after the first vaccine or placebo injection. The protocol was immunoSEQ multiplex PCR, while the TCRdb copy is restricted to in-frame clones and leaves out a portion. The data hold around 300,000 clones, with roughly 88% observed a single time. Sequences were derived from peripheral blood, sampled in a trial of Ad26.COV2.S vaccine versus placebo. The receptors originated from a person between 18 and 65 years old who received the Ad26.COV2.S COVID-19 vaccine or a placebo.

Only one count was recorded for this clone. V usage is TRBV27 and J usage is TRBJ2-7; D is perhaps TRBD1 (6 bases). Germline values: CDR1 MNHEY, CDR2 SMNVEV (reference sequence). The V end was cut by 3 bases, the J end by 0 bases, with 9 bases between. The CDR3 loop spans 14 amino acids. This CDR3 is CASSFADSSYEQYF. In DNA, the CDR3 is TGTGCCAGCAGTTTCGCGGACAGCTCCTACGAGCAGTACTTC.

This chain connects TRBV5-1 to TRBJ1-4; D might be TRBD1 (6 bases). The germline V gene has CDR1 SGHRS and CDR2 YFSETQ. The CDR3 has 16 amino acids. V lost 3 bases and J 3 bases, leaving 15 bases between the germline ends. This CDR3 reads CASSSRGGVSNEKLFF. In nucleotides, the CDR3 is TGCGCCAGCAGCTCGAGAGGGGGGGTATCTAATGAAAAACTGTTTTTT.

V usage is TRBV11-1 and J usage is TRBJ1-1; 8 nucleotides line up with TRBD1. The germline CDR1 and CDR2 sequences are SGHAT and FQDESV (reference sequence). The junction had 5 bases not matched to a gene; V was cut back by 5 bases and J by 0 bases. CDR3 length equals 15 residues. CDR3 DNA: TGTGCCAGCAGCCCTAAGGACAGGGTGAACACTGAAGCTTTCTTT. It yields the protein CASSPKDRVNTEAFF.

The J gene is TRBJ1-4, the V gene TRBV10-3; D is uncertain. V shed 3 bases and J shed 6 bases, with 11 bases lying between them. CDR1 ENHRY and CDR2 SYGVKD come from the germline V gene. The CDR3 is made up of 14 amino acids. As DNA, the CDR3 is TGTGCCATCAGTGAAGCCGGCTGGTATGAAAAACTGTTTTTT. Amino acids: CAISEAGWYEKLFF.

The J gene is TRBJ1-2, the V gene TRBV9, with TRBD1 matching 8 bases. Germline V gives CDR1 SGDLS, CDR2 YYNGEE. CDR3 length: 14 residues. V lost 3 bases and J lost 5; bases outside the gene matches: 6. The CDR3: CASSEGQGPYGYTF. The CDR3 DNA sequence: TGTGCCAGCAGCGAAGGACAGGGCCCATATGGCTACACCTTC.

The chain carries TRBV5-6 and TRBJ2-5; D remains unclear. The germline CDR1 and CDR2 sequences are SGHDT and YYEEEE. The CDR3 covers 14 residues. Deletions cut 6 bases from V and 5 bases from J, with 17 bases between. CDR3 sequence (DNA): TGTGCCAGCACCCCTACATGGGGTAGGGAGACCCAGTACTTC. Translating it yields CASTPTWGRETQYF.

V usage is TRBV4-1 and J usage is TRBJ1-2; D might be TRBD1 (5 bases). Germline V lookup: CDR1 MGHRA, CDR2 YSYEKL. The ends were cut back, 0 bases at V and 8 bases at J, with 19 bases in the middle. The CDR3 totals 16 residues. The CDR3 DNA reads as TGCGCCAGCAGCCAAGAATCAGCCGGGGGAATCGACGGCTACACCTTC. The encoded protein is CASSQESAGGIDGYTF.

This chain uses TRBV2 with TRBJ2-2; no definite D call. CDR3 size: 13 residues. Germline loops: CDR1 SNHLY, CDR2 FYNNEI. V was trimmed by 10 bases and J by 8 bases, leaving 17 bases between them. The CDR3, as DNA: TGTGCCACCCTGCCGACGGGCCTGGGGGAGCTGTTTTTT. Its translation is CATLPTGLGELFF.

V and J are TRBV7-8 and TRBJ2-7; possible D gene TRBD1, 6 bases. Per the germline V gene, CDR1 is SGHVS and CDR2 is FQNEAQ. V was shortened by 5 bases and J by 0 bases, with 20 bases between the two germline ends. This CDR3 is 17 amino acids long. CDR3 nucleotide sequence: TGTGCCAGCAGCGCGACGCACCGGGACACCGTCTCCTACGAGCAGTACTTC. It yields the protein CASSATHRDTVSYEQYF.

The rearrangement uses TRBV3-1 (or the pseudogene TRBV3-2) and TRBJ2-3; the match to TRBD2 covers 8 bases. This CDR3 is 14 amino acids long. Germline V lookup: CDR1 LGHDT, CDR2 YNNKEL (reference sequence). Trimming at V came to 4 bases and at J to 6 bases, leaving 6 bases not matched to a gene. This chain's CDR3 is CASSPRASGDTQYF. In DNA, the CDR3 is TGTGCCAGCAGCCCTAGGGCTAGCGGGGATACGCAGTATTTT.

The chain combines TRBV15 with TRBJ1-2; the D gene is possibly TRBD1 (5 bases). Trimming stripped 3 bases from V and 8 bases from J, with 10 bases between. CDR1 and CDR2 (germline): LNHNV, YYDKDF (reference sequence). CDR3 size: 12 residues. The CDR3 here is CATSRGVEGYTF. CDR3 nucleotides: TGTGCCACCAGCAGGGGGGTGGAGGGCTACACCTTC. The full variable domain, its missing parts supplied by reference TRBV15 and TRBJ1-2, is DAMVIQNPRYQVTQFGKPVTLSCSQTLNHNVMYWYQQKSSQAPKLLFHYYDKDFNNEADTPDNFQSRRPNTSFCFLDIRSPGLGDTAMYLCATSRGVEGYTFGSGTRLTVV.

This chain links TRBV9 with TRBJ1-2, with 12 bases identical to TRBD1. V gave up 4 bases and J gave up 6 bases; unmatched junction bases: 10. The V gene's germline CDR1 is SGDLS and CDR2 YYNGEE. This CDR3 is 16 amino acids long. The CDR3 is CASSPPGQGAFDGYTF. The CDR3 region has the DNA TGTGCCAGCAGCCCTCCGGGACAGGGGGCTTTCGATGGCTACACCTTC.

J is TRBJ1-3 and V is TRBV18, with 7 bases lining up with TRBD1. The ends lost 2 bases at V and 3 bases at J; junction bases unmatched: 7. Germline V gene sequence: CDR1 KGHSH, CDR2 LQKENI. The CDR3 spans 16 residues. Written as DNA, the CDR3 is TGTGCCAGCTCACCAGGCGGAGGGGGCCTTGGAAACACCATATATTTT. It translates to CASSPGGGGLGNTIYF.

The chain links TRBV7-2 to TRBJ1-3, with D uncertain. The length of the CDR3 is 17 residues. Germline V gene lookup returns CDR1 SGHTA and CDR2 FQGNSA. V was shortened by 5 bases and J by 0 bases, with 17 bases between the two germline ends. CDR3 bases: TGTGCCAGCAGCCCAGATGGACCGTTATTCTCTGGAAACACCATATATTTT. Amino acids: CASSPDGPLFSGNTIYF.

V and J are TRBV7-2 and TRBJ1-2, with D tentatively TRBD1 (5 bases). Germline loops: CDR1 SGHTA, CDR2 FQGNSA. This CDR3 contains 15 residues. Trimming left V 4 bases short and J 4 bases short, with 16 bases between. CDR3 in DNA: TGTGCCAGCAGCTGGGATCTGACAGACCTCTATGGCTACACCTTC. Encoded protein: CASSWDLTDLYGYTF.

The gene calls are TRBV4-3 and TRBJ1-1; 7 positions match TRBD1. The CDR3 runs 17 residues. V lost 1 base, J lost 0 bases, and 8 bases stayed unmatched. Per the germline V gene, CDR1 is LGHNA and CDR2 is YSLEER. The CDR3 loop is CASSQALLQGMNTEAFF. CDR3 coding DNA: TGCGCCAGCAGCCAAGCCCTCTTACAGGGGATGAACACTGAAGCTTTCTTT.